The sequence of this TCR beta chain was determined in a study of T cells in Graves' hyperthyroidism and ophthalmopathy. Study results and caveats: Expanded thyroid clonotypes (above 0.001) were mostly also found in blood.

Germline V gene sequence: CDR1 SGHAT, CDR2 FQNNGV. V shed 0 bases, J shed 4 bases, and the junction held 9 bases outside the gene matches. The CDR3 is 19 residues long. The investigators amplified TCR beta CDR3 regions from RNA transcripts. Initially, a first-round RT-PCR of the TCR CDR3 employed the HTBI primer set. Each CDR3 protein gets one entry after TCRdb re-called the multiplex PCR reads with MiXCR. The sample includes around 600,000 distinct CDR3 sequences, 14% of them seen just once. Ophthalmopathy patients had Clinical Activity Score at least 3, NOSPECS grade at least 4, duration under 3 months. The sample holds many counts of this clonotype. The antigen is not known.

Sequenced sample: blood. The chain has TRBV11-2 and TRBJ2-2, with TRBD2 matching over 12 bases. This TCR derives from a woman aged 50 to 65 with Graves' ophthalmopathy. The CDR3 loop reads CASSLEFPSSGRATGELFF. CDR3 bases: TGTGCCAGCAGCTTAGAGTTCCCCTCTAGCGGGAGGGCCACCGGGGAGCTGTTTTTT.